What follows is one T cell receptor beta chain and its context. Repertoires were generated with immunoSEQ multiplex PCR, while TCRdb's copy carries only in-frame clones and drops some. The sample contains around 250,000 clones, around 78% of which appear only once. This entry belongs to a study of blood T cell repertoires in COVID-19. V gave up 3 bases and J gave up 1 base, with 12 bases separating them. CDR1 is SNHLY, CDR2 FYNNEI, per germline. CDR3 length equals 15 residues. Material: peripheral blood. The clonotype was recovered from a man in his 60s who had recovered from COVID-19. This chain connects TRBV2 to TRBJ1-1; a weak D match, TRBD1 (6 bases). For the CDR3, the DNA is TGTGCCAGCAGTGATCGGACAGCCCAGAACACTGAAGCTTTCTTT. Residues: CASSDRTAQNTEAFF.